Presented here are 20 T cell receptor beta chains from one specimen sequenced in a study of CD8+ T cells in alopecia areata. Sequencing relied on a cDNA template that was reverse transcribed from extracted RNA. Clones were sequenced by immunoSEQ multiplex PCR, and TCRdb holds only the in-frame ones, with some missing. This table has fewer than 250,000 clones, around two fifths appearing once. The treatment was: oral pan-JAK inhibitor, 5-10 mg twice daily. The sequencing here drew on CD4+ T cells sorted from blood, taken at approximately week 34, from a patient treated with tofacitinib. The receptors were gathered from a human donor with alopecia areata.

The chain combines TRBV18 with TRBJ1-4; D unclear. Per the germline V gene, CDR1 is KGHSH and CDR2 is LQKENI. CDR3 length equals 13 residues. Trimming stripped 1 base from V and 12 bases from J, with 12 bases between. CDR3 DNA: TGTGCCAGCTCACCACTAACGCCTCGGGAACTGTTTTTT. It is translated as CASSPLTPRELFF.

The gene calls are TRBV4-1 and TRBJ2-3; 12 bases agree with TRBD2. The CDR3 is made up of 18 amino acids. Trimming cost V 5 bases and J 2 bases; bases outside gene matches: 11. Germline V CDR1 and CDR2: MGHRA, YSYEKL. The CDR3: CASSFRTSGEVNTDTQYF. The CDR3 DNA reads as TGCGCCAGCAGCTTTCGGACTAGCGGGGAAGTTAACACAGATACGCAGTATTTT.

Concerning this clone: The same CDR3 arises from other DNA sequences in this sample as well. The rearrangement joins TRBV5-1 to TRBJ1-1; D is uncertain. The CDR3 loop spans 14 amino acids. Germline V gene sequence: CDR1 SGHRS, CDR2 YFSETQ. V was pared by 0 bases and J by 2 bases, with 8 bases between. This CDR3 is CASSLGQTNTEAFF. The DNA of the CDR3 is TGCGCCAGCAGCTTGGGGCAAACTAACACTGAAGCTTTCTTT. The complete variable domain, with remaining parts taken from reference TRBV5-1 and TRBJ1-1, reads KAGVTQTPRYLIKTRGQQVTLSCSPISGHRSVSWYQQTPGQGLQFLFEYFSETQRNKGNFPGRFSGRQFSNSRSEMNVSTLELGDSALYLCASSLGQTNTEAFFGQGTRLTVV.

V usage is TRBV19 and J usage is TRBJ1-5, with D hard to call. V lost 3 bases and J lost 1, with 19 bases in between. The CDR3 is 18 residues long. Germline CDR1 and CDR2: LNHDA and SQIVND (reference sequence). DNA of the CDR3: TGTGCCAGTAGTATCCCCAGACATGGAGGAGCAAGCAATCAGCCCCAGCATTTT. This encodes CASSIPRHGGASNQPQHF.

This chain joins TRBV25-1 and TRBJ2-3, with D tentatively TRBD1 or TRBD2 (5 bases each). V was cut by 7 bases and J by 1 base, with 9 bases left in between. Germline CDR1 reads MGHDK; CDR2 reads SYGVNS. The CDR3 is 13 amino acids. CDR3 coding DNA: TGTGCCAGCACTCTGGGGGGCACAGATACGCAGTATTTT. This translates into CASTLGGTDTQYF. Based on the CDR3 plus reference TRBV25-1 and TRBJ2-3, the full variable domain is EADIYQTPRYLVIGTGKKITLECSQTMGHDKMYWYQQDPGMELHLIHYSYGVNSTEKGDLSSESTVSRIRTEHFPLTLESARPSHTSQYLCASTLGGTDTQYFGPGTRLTVL.

On this clone itself: A read error is possible here, since a much larger clone lies one base away. The rearrangement joins TRBV6-1 to TRBJ1-2; maybe TRBD1 (5 bases). Germline CDR1 and CDR2: MNHNS and SASEGT. V lost 2 bases and J 3 bases, leaving 7 bases between the germline ends. There are 13 residues in the CDR3. Here the CDR3 reads CASSERGDYGYTF. Here the CDR3 DNA reads TGTGCCAGCAGTGAACGGGGGGACTATGGCTACACCTTC.

This clone turned up a few times. The chain links TRBV7-8 to TRBJ1-5; tentatively, D is TRBD1 (5 bases). With 0 bases removed from V and 10 bases from J, the gap between germline ends came to 25 bases. Germline CDR1 SGHVS, CDR2 FQNEAQ. The CDR3 consists of 18 residues. The CDR3 coding sequence is TGTGCCAGCAGCTTAGCGGGGGTAGAGAGGCAGGGTATGAAACCCCAGCATTTT. Protein product: CASSLAGVERQGMKPQHF.

This clone appeared a few times. V usage is TRBV7-9 and J usage is TRBJ2-3; D unclear. The CDR3 is 13 residues long. V lost 5 bases and J 10 bases, leaving 16 bases between the germline ends. The germline V gene encodes CDR1 SEHNR and CDR2 FQNEAQ (reference sequence). CDR3 nucleotides: TGTGCCAGCAGCCCCCAACTTGGCGACGCGCAGTATTTT. Translation: CASSPQLGDAQYF.

The V gene is TRBV28, the J gene TRBJ1-5; tentatively, D is TRBD1 (5 bases). CDR1 and CDR2 (germline): MDHEN, SYDVKM. This CDR3 is 13 amino acids long. V gave up 5 bases and J gave up 5 bases, with 10 bases separating them. CDR3: CASSPPGHQPQHF. CDR3 coding DNA: TGTGCCAGCAGTCCCCCGGGGCATCAGCCCCAGCATTTT.

V gene TRBV4-1 combines with J gene TRBJ2-5; D is ambiguous. Germline V gives CDR1 MGHRA, CDR2 YSYEKL. Deletions cut 1 base from V and 5 bases from J, with 2 bases between. The CDR3 contains 11 residues. CDR3 bases: TGCGCCAGCAGCCAAGTTGAGACCCAGTACTTC. Residues: CASSQVETQYF.

The chain employs TRBV7-9 and TRBJ2-3, with D perhaps TRBD1 (6 bases). Per germline, CDR1 SEHNR and CDR2 FQNEAQ (reference sequence). V was shortened by 5 bases and J by 0 bases, with 15 bases between the two germline ends. The CDR3 totals 16 residues. The CDR3 bases are TGTGCCAGCAGCAAGGACAGTGCTACTAGCACAGATACGCAGTATTTT. This sequence encodes CASSKDSATSTDTQYF.

In this sample, this clone turned up a few times. The chain joins TRBV7-9 to TRBJ1-1, with D possibly TRBD1 on 5 matching bases. V gave up 4 bases and J gave up 1 base, with 10 bases separating them. This CDR3 region has 14 residues. The V gene's germline CDR1 is SEHNR and CDR2 FQNEAQ (reference sequence). The CDR3 loop reads CASSSPTANTEAFF. CDR3 sequence (DNA): TGTGCCAGCAGCTCACCGACAGCGAACACTGAAGCTTTCTTT.

This clone was seen repeatedly, ten times or more. The same CDR3 can be traced to other DNA sequences in this sample. The chain carries TRBV25-1 and TRBJ1-2; D is unresolved. The germline V gene has CDR1 MGHDK and CDR2 SYGVNS. Trimming stripped 1 base from V and 1 base from J, with 10 bases between. The CDR3 is 15 residues long. CDR3 bases: TGTGCCAGCAGTGAATCCCCGGACGGTAACTATGGCTACACCTTC. Its protein product is CASSESPDGNYGYTF.

J is TRBJ2-7 and V is TRBV9; D is unresolved. The CDR3 loop spans 14 amino acids. The V end lost 0 bases, the J end lost 1 base, and 8 bases lay between the germline ends. Germline V gives CDR1 SGDLS, CDR2 YYNGEE. For the CDR3, the DNA is TGTGCCAGCAGCGTAGATAGGGTATCCTACGAGCAGTACTTC. Protein sequence: CASSVDRVSYEQYF.

This clone was counted only a few times. The gene calls are TRBV6-6 and TRBJ1-2; no clear D gene. V dropped 0 bases and J dropped 6 bases, with 8 bases sitting between them. CDR1 and CDR2 from the germline V gene are MNHNY and SVGAGI (reference sequence). This CDR3 region has 13 residues. CDR3 bases: TGTGCCAGCAGTTACTCACGGGAGGATGGCTACACCTTC. Residues: CASSYSREDGYTF.

The chain has TRBV4-1 and TRBJ2-1; D perhaps matches TRBD1 (6 bases). This CDR3 contains 16 residues. CDR1 MGHRA and CDR2 YSYEKL come from the germline V gene. Trimming stripped 2 bases from V and 4 bases from J, with 15 bases between. The CDR3 region is CASSQPQGKEYNEQFF. CDR3 DNA sequence: TGCGCCAGCAGCCAACCTCAGGGGAAAGAGTACAATGAGCAGTTCTTC.

V gene TRBV5-4 combines with J gene TRBJ2-1; TRBD1 might be the D (6 bases). The V end was cut by 4 bases, the J end by 6 bases, with 11 bases between. CDR1 is SGHNT and CDR2 is YYREEE in the germline V gene (reference sequence). CDR3 size: 13 residues. This CDR3 reads CASSDQGSNEQFF. The CDR3 DNA reads as TGTGCCAGCAGCGATCAGGGGAGCAATGAGCAGTTCTTC. The complete variable domain, with remaining parts taken from reference TRBV5-4 and TRBJ2-1, reads ETGVTQSPTHLIKTRGQQVTLRCSSQSGHNTVSWYQQALGQGPQFIFQYYREEENGRGNFPPRFSGLQFPNYSSELNVNALELDDSALYLCASSDQGSNEQFFGPGTRLTVL.

This clone was counted many times. The V call is TRBV7-3, the J call TRBJ2-2; no reliable D call. Trimming took 3 bases from V and 9 from J, leaving 14 bases between them. The CDR3 loop spans 14 amino acids. In germline, CDR1 is SGHTA, CDR2 FQGTGA. The CDR3 is CASSFGPGGRELFF. For the CDR3, the DNA is TGTGCCAGCAGCTTCGGACCGGGTGGGCGGGAGCTGTTTTTT.

This chain links TRBV9 with TRBJ1-2; TRBD1 matches 7 bases. From germline, CDR1 is SGDLS and CDR2 YYNGEE. V shed 5 bases, J shed 2 bases, and the junction held 9 bases outside the gene matches. CDR3 size: 15 residues. The CDR3 loop reads CASRSTGLENYGYTF. CDR3 in DNA: TGTGCCAGCAGATCGACAGGGTTGGAAAACTATGGCTACACCTTC.

This clone was counted between two and nine times. The chain joins TRBV2 to TRBJ1-2; 7 bases are a match to TRBD1. V was clipped by 7 bases and J by 0 bases; unmatched bases: 8. This CDR3 spans 15 amino acids. Germline CDR1 and CDR2: SNHLY and FYNNEI. The CDR3 DNA sequence: TGTGCCAGCAAACAGGGGAGGCCAACTAACTATGGCTACACCTTC. This sequence encodes CASKQGRPTNYGYTF.